The rows below give T cell receptor beta chains drawn from one sample of a study of response to subunit inactivated influenza vaccine. TCRdb reanalysed the RT-PCR reads using MiXCR and keeps one entry per CDR3 protein. The sample gives fewer than 700,000 distinct CDR3 sequences, approximately 12% of which show up once; around 12% is in the top ten. This sample comprised PBMCs from blood, obtained around seven weeks after vaccination. These receptor sequences come from a man aged 45 to 65 who received an inactivated influenza vaccine. Each CDR3 is given with its conserved first and last residue.

J | V | length | CDR3
TRBJ2-7 | TRBV10-3 | 11 | CAISKEGEQYF
TRBJ1-1 | TRBV4-3 | 17 | CASSQDQGVYSDTEAFF
TRBJ1-6 | TRBV25-1 | 11 | CASSGDRALHF
TRBJ2-7 | TRBV28 | 15 | CASSLSASGSYEQYF
TRBJ2-3 | TRBV19 | 15 | CASSMYSDSTDTQYF
TRBJ2-7 | TRBV15 | 15 | CATSIPGQGGHEQYF
TRBJ2-5 | TRBV28 | 15 | CASSGREPPQETQYF
TRBJ2-1 | TRBV27 | 13 | CASRNDRDNEQFF
TRBJ2-3 | TRBV12-3/TRBV12-4 | 16 | CASSLGLAGLGDTQYF
TRBJ2-1 | TRBV7-9 | 12 | CASSLEGAEQFF
TRBJ2-4 | TRBV20-1 | 13 | CSAPPLAKNIQYF
TRBJ2-1 | TRBV20-1 | 14 | CSARRGRFSDEQFF
TRBJ1-5 | TRBV20-1 | 13 | CSAFRDRVGPQHF
TRBJ2-1 | TRBV20-1 | 14 | CSGDGDLSYNEQFF
TRBJ2-7 | TRBV10-3 | 12 | CAIKGQSYEQYF
TRBJ2-7 | TRBV7-9 | 14 | CASSASGSLYEQYF